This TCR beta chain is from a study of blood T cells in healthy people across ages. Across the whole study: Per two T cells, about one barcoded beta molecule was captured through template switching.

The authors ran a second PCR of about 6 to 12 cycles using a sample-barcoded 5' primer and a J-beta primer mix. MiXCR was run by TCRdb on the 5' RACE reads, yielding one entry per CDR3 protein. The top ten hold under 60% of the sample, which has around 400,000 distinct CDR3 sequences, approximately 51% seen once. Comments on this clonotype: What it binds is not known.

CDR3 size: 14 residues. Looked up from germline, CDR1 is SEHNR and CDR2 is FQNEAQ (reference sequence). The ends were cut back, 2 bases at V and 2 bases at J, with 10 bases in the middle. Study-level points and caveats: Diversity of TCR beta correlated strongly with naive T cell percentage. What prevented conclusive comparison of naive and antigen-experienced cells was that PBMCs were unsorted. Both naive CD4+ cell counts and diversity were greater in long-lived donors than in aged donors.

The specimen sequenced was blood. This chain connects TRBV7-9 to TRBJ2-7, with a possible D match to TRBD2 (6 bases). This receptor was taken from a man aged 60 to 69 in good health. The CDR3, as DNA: TGTGCCAGCAGCTTAAAGGAGGGCCCCTACGAGCAGTACTTC. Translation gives CASSLKEGPYEQYF.